These 10 T cell receptor beta chains were sequenced from one sample in a study of OX40 agonist ivuxolimab in advanced cancers. Measured with immunoSEQ multiplex PCR; TCRdb has only the in-frame clones, and not every one. The data contain 75,000 to 95,000 clones, around 92% of them singletons. The specimen comprised CD4+ or CD8+ T cells sorted from blood, sampled in a trial of the OX40 agonist ivuxolimab. These receptors all come from an adult with an advanced solid tumor such as melanoma, head and neck, liver or kidney cancer.

This clone was picked up a small number of times. The CDR3 sequence is CASSPNRGGSNEQFF. CDR3 nucleotide sequence: TGTGCCAGTAGCCCCAATCGAGGGGGGAGTAATGAGCAGTTCTTC. The chain is built from TRBV19 and TRBJ2-1; tentatively, D is TRBD1 or TRBD2 (6 bases each). Trimming left V 6 bases short and J 7 bases short, with 19 bases between. The CDR3 is 15 residues long. Per germline, CDR1 LNHDA and CDR2 SQIVND (reference sequence).

This chain links TRBV7-2 with TRBJ2-5; D might be TRBD2 (5 bases). Germline-derived CDR1 and CDR2 are SGHTA and FQGNSA. CDR3 length: 13 amino acids. Trimming shortened V by 5 bases and J by 11 bases, and 18 bases separated the two germline ends. As DNA, the CDR3 is TGTGCCAGCAGCCTTAACGTCGGGGTCGAACAGTACTTC. Translated: CASSLNVGVEQYF. Combining the CDR3 with reference TRBV7-2 and TRBJ2-5 gives the whole variable domain GAGVSQSPSNKVTEKGKDVELRCDPISGHTALYWYRQSLGQGLEFLIYFQGNSAPDKSGLPSDRFSAERTGGSVSTLTIQRTQQEDSAVYLCASSLNVGVEQYFGPGTRLLVL.

V gene TRBV19 combines with J gene TRBJ1-2; TRBD1 is a possible D gene (5 bases). With 6 bases removed from V and 7 bases from J, the gap between germline ends came to 15 bases. The CDR3 is 13 residues long. Per germline, CDR1 LNHDA and CDR2 SQIVND (reference sequence). In DNA form, the CDR3 reads TGTGCCAGTAGGACAGACGTTCTGGGTGGCTACACCTTC. Amino acid sequence: CASRTDVLGGYTF.

This clone has only one observation. V and J are TRBV5-1 and TRBJ1-4; D possibly corresponds to TRBD1 (5 bases). With 3 bases removed from V and 8 bases from J, the gap between germline ends came to 14 bases. Germline V gives CDR1 SGHRS, CDR2 YFSETQ. The CDR3 runs 14 residues. The CDR3 loop reads CASSSAGAGEKLFF. The DNA for the CDR3 is TGCGCCAGCAGCTCGGCCGGGGCAGGGGAAAAACTGTTTTTT.

This chain joins TRBV28 and TRBJ2-7, with 9 bases that match TRBD2. This CDR3 spans 16 amino acids. Trimming took 1 base from V and 2 from J; bases not matched to a gene: 6. Germline CDR1 and CDR2: MDHEN and SYDVKM. DNA for the CDR3: TGTGCCAGCAGTTTATCCCTAGCGGGGCTGACCTACGAGCAGTACTTC. This encodes CASSLSLAGLTYEQYF.

The chain carries TRBV5-1 and TRBJ2-5; the D is unclear. CDR1 is SGHRS and CDR2 is YFSETQ in the germline V gene. The CDR3 spans 15 residues. V was clipped by 6 bases and J by 0 bases, with 15 bases between them. The CDR3 sequence is CASTVVPSDQETQYF. The DNA for the CDR3 is TGCGCCAGCACTGTTGTCCCATCGGACCAAGAGACCCAGTACTTC.

This chain uses TRBV20-1 with TRBJ2-3, with D unclear. The CDR3 runs 11 residues. Germline V gene lookup returns CDR1 DFQATT and CDR2 SNEGSKA (reference sequence). Trimming left V 6 bases short and J 6 bases short, with 10 bases between. In DNA form, the CDR3 reads TGCAGTGCAGGACGGTCCGATACGCAGTATTTT. Encoded protein: CSAGRSDTQYF.

J is TRBJ2-1 and V is TRBV18, with unresolved D. V was pared by 3 bases and J by 6 bases, with 9 bases between. Germline loops: CDR1 KGHSH, CDR2 LQKENI. The CDR3 covers 13 residues. CDR3 bases: TGTGCCAGCTCACCCACCCAGAGCAATGAGCAGTTCTTC. Protein: CASSPTQSNEQFF.

This chain links TRBV28 with TRBJ1-4; no reliable D call. V was shortened by 4 bases and J by 10 bases, with 16 bases between the two germline ends. The CDR3 has 14 residues. Per germline, CDR1 MDHEN and CDR2 SYDVKM. The CDR3 reads CASSSQRQGGKLFF. Written as DNA, the CDR3 is TGTGCCAGCAGTTCCCAAAGACAAGGCGGAAAACTGTTTTTT. The full variable domain, with the rest looked up from reference TRBV28 and TRBJ1-4, is DVKVTQSSRYLVKRTGEKVFLECVQDMDHENMFWYRQDPGLGLRLIYFSYDVKMKEKGDIPEGYSVSREKKERFSLILESASTNQTSMYLCASSSQRQGGKLFFGSGTQLSVL.

Note on this clone: At one end, the junction sequence differs from germline, possibly due to a read error. V usage is TRBV11-2 and J usage is TRBJ2-3; D possibly corresponds to TRBD1 (6 bases). Per the germline V gene, CDR1 is SGHAT and CDR2 is FQNNGV. This CDR3 contains 13 residues. CDR3 nucleotide sequence: TGTGCCAGCAGCTACAATCACAGGGATCAGCACGATTTT. This encodes CASSYNHRDQHDF.